The clone carrying this TCR beta chain appeared many times. Antigen: not known. Individual cDNA molecules were tagged with unique molecular identifiers, the study reported. MiXCR was run by TCRdb on the 5' RACE reads, yielding one entry per CDR3 protein. The data hold around 39,000 distinct CDR3 sequences, with approximately 8% observed a single time. This entry belongs to a study of early T cells in non-severe SARS-CoV-2 infection. Study details: The sequenced material was bulk RNA from unsorted whole blood, and its chains were unpaired. General study points: Lookups in VDJdb leaned toward anti-spike CD8 responses and missed private and CD4 specificities.

Per germline, CDR1 SGHDT and CDR2 YYEEEE. This CDR3 comprises 13 residues. Between the trimmed V and J ends, which lost 4 bases and 6 bases, there was a span of 12 bases. The input for sequencing was whole blood, taken at baseline. This clonotype was sampled from an adult who was a healthcare worker with PCR-confirmed SARS-CoV-2 infection or an uninfected control (not recorded which). The chain couples TRBV5-6 to TRBJ2-3; D uncertain. The CDR3 spells CASSLPTGDTQYF. CDR3 in DNA: TGTGCCAGCAGCCTCCCGACGGGCGATACGCAGTATTTT.